Included here is one TCR beta chain sequence, with context. Antigen unknown. The CDR3 has 15 residues. Trimming removed 4 bases from V and 0 bases from J, with 10 bases in between. The germline V gene encodes CDR1 MNHNS and CDR2 SASEGT. The data derive from a study of T cells in narcolepsy. Whole-study findings and limits: Reportedly, autoreactive clonotypes were serially detected in patients' blood but not controls'. Autoreactive clone sequences were missing from some blood memory CD4+ repertoires.

Measured with immunoSEQ multiplex PCR; TCRdb has only the in-frame clones, and not every one. The sample carries tens of thousands of clones, 75% to 85% recorded once. The source of this sequence is a human donor with narcolepsy. Sequencing input: CD45RA- memory CD4+ T cells from PBMCs. This sequence joins TRBV6-1 and TRBJ1-3; D might be TRBD1 (6 bases). The CDR3 is CASSAGRGSGNTIYF. The CDR3 DNA follows: TGTGCCAGCAGTGCGGGCAGGGGCTCTGGAAACACCATATATTTT.